Sequencing of this TCR beta chain was carried out in a study of cytomegalovirus exposure and HLA in healthy donors. Overall study: As released early, the data held 85 million to 95 million unique TCRs from HLA-typed donors. Whole-study findings and limits: Reports showed the classifier diagnosing cytomegalovirus status with high specificity and sensitivity.

The V gene's germline CDR1 is MNHNS and CDR2 SASEGT. This CDR3 has 14 amino acids. Researchers ran the PCR with 60 Vbeta and 13 Jbeta primers. Data came from immunoSEQ multiplex PCR; TCRdb stores just in-frame clones and leaves some out. The sample contains 100,000 to 150,000 clones, around 86% of which appear only once. To note about this clone: Its antigen is as yet unknown. Compared with germline, one end of the junction differs, possibly owing to a read error.

The sequenced sample consisted of PBMCs. The TCR originated in a woman between 45 and 60 years old in good health and CMV-seropositive. This rearrangement joins TRBV6-1 to TRBJ2-3, with 7 bases that match TRBD1. CDR3 coding DNA: TGTGCCAGCAGTCAAGCTGACAGGGCCCATACGCAGTATTTT. Translated: CASSQADRAHTQYF.